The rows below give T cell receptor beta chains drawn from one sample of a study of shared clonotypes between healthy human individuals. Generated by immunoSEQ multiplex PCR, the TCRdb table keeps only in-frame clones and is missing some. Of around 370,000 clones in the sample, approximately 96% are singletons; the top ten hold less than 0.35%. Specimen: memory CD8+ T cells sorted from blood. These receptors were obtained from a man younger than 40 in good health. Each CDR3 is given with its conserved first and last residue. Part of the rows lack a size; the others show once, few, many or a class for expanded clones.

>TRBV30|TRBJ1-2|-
CAWRSWDRGGYTF
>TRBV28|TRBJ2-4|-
CASRGTGGLAKNIQYF
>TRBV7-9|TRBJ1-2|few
CASSLDSYGYTF
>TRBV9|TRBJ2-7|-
CASSAVAGPYEQYF
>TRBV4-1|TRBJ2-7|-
CASSQDFAGGNYEQYF
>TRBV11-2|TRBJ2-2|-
CASSSGTSSSPGELFF
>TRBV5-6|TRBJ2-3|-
CASSAGARLTDTQYF
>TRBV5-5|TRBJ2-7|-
CASSRNDRASYEQYF
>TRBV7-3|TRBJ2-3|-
CASSLLPSGGTDTQYF
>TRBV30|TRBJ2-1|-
CAWSVYNEQFF
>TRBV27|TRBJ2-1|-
CASSPSLAGGLSEQFF
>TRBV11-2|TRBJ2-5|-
CASSLGTTETQYF
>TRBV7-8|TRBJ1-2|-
CASSTSTGLANYGYTF
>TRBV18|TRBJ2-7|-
CASSPGYEQYF
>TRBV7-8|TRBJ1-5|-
CASSLGRGPFNQPQHF
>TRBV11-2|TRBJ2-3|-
CASSPRTGFLTDTQYF
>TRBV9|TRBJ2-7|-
CASSVEGGASHEQYF
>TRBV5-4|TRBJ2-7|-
CASSLLSGSDEQYF
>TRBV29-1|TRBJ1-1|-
CSVGITTAMNTEAFF
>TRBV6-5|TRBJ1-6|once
CASSSRPTGNNSPLHF
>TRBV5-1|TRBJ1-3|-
CASSLAGGEGYTIYF
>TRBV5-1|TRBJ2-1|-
CASRGRTSGTYNEQFF
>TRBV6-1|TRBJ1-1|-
CASTVDRVAEAFF
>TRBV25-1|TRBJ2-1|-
CASSDTAINNEQFF
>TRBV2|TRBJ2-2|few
CASSEQNTGELFF
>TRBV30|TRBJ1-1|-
CAWSVGWGIGNTEAFF
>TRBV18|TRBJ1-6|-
CASSPAGNRNSPLHF
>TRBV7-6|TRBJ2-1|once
CASSLGGTSYNEQFF
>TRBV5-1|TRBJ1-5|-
CASSFRDRGYSNQPQHF
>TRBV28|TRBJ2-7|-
CASSLLHRDLYEQYF
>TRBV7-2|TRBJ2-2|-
CASSFRGTGGGTGELFF
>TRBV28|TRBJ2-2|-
CASSLSFIRGRIAGELFF
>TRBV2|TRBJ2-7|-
CASRIPYSVSYEQYF
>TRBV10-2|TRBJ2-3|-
CATSYGDTDTQYF
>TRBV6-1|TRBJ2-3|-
CASSEWVAGVGTDTQYF